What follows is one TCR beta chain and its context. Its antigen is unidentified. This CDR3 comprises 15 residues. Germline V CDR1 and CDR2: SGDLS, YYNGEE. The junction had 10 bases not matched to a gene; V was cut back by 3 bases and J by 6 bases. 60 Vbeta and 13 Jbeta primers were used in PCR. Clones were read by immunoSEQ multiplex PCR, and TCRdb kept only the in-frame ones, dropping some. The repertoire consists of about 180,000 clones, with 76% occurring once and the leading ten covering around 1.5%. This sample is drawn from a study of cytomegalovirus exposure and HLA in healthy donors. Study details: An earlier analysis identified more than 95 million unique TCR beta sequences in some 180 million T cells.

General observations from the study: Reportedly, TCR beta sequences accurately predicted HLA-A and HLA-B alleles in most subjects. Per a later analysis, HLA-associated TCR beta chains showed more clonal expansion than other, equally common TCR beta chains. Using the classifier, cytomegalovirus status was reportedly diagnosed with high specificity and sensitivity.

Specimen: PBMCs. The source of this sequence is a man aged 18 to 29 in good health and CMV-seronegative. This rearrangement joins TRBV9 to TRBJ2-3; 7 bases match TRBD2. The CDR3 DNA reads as TGTGCCAGCAGCGCCCCTAGCGGACGCTCGGATACGCAGTATTTT. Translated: CASSAPSGRSDTQYF. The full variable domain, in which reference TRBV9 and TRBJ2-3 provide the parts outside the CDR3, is DSGVTQTPKHLITATGQRVTLRCSPRSGDLSVYWYQQSLDQGLQFLIQYYNGEERAKGNILERFSAQQFPDLHSELNLSSLELGDSALYFCASSAPSGRSDTQYFGPGTRLTVL.